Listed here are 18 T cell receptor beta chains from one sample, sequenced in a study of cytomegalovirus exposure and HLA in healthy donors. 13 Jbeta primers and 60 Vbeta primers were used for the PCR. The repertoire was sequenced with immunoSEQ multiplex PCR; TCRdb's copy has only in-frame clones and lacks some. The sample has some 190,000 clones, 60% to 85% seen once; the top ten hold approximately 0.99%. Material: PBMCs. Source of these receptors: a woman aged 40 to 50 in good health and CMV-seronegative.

The CDR3: CASSLAGGMGYNEQFF. CDR3 nucleotides: TGTGCCAGCAGCTTAGCGGGCGGGATGGGCTACAATGAGCAGTTCTTC. V gene TRBV7-6 combines with J gene TRBJ2-1; D might be TRBD2 (6 bases). In germline, CDR1 is SGHVS, CDR2 FNYEAQ. The CDR3 sequence is 16 residues long. Trimming cost V 0 bases and J 3 bases, with 12 bases left between them. The full variable domain, its missing parts supplied by reference TRBV7-6 and TRBJ2-1, is GAGVSQSPRYKVTKRGQDVALRCDPISGHVSLYWYRQALGQGPEFLTYFNYEAQQDKSGLPNDRFSAERPEGSISTLTIQRTEQRDSAMYRCASSLAGGMGYNEQFFGPGTRLTVL.

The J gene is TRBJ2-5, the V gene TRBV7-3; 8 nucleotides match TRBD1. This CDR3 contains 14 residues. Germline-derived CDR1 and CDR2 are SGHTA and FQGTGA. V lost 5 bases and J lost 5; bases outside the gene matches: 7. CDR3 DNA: TGTGCCAGCAGCCTTAACAGGGGGAGGGAGACCCAGTACTTC. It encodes CASSLNRGRETQYF. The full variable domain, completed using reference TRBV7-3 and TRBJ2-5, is GAGVSQTPSNKVTEKGKYVELRCDPISGHTALYWYRQSLGQGPEFLIYFQGTGAADDSGLPNDRFFAVRPEGSVSTLKIQRTERGDSAVYLCASSLNRGRETQYFGPGTRLLVL.

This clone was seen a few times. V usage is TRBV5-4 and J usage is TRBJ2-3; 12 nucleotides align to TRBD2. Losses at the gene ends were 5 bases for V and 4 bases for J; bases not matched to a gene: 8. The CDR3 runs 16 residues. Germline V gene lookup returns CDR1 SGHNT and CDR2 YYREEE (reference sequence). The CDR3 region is CASSLTSGSLSDTQYF. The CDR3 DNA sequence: TGTGCCAGCAGTTTGACTAGCGGGAGTTTGTCAGATACGCAGTATTTT.

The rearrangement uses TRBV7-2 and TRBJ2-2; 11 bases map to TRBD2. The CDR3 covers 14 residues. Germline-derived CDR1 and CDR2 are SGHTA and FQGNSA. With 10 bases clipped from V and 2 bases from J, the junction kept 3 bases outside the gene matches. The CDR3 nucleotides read TGTGCCACTAGCGGGAGGTTCAACACCGGGGAGCTGTTTTTT. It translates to CATSGRFNTGELFF. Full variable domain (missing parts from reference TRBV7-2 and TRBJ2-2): GAGVSQSPSNKVTEKGKDVELRCDPISGHTALYWYRQSLGQGLEFLIYFQGNSAPDKSGLPSDRFSAERTGGSVSTLTIQRTQQEDSAVYLCATSGRFNTGELFFGEGSRLTVL.

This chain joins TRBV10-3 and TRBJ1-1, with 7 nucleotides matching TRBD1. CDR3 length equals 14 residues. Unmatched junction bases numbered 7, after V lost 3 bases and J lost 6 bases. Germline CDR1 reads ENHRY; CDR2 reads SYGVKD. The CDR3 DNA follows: TGTGCCATCAGTGACCTTCAGGGGGACGCTGAAGCTTTCTTT. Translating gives CAISDLQGDAEAFF.

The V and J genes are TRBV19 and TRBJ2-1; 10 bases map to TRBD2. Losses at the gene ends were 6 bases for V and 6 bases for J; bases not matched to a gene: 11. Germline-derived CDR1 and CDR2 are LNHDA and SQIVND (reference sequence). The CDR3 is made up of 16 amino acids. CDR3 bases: TGTGCCAGTAGCAAAGGCACTAGCGGGAAAACCAATGAGCAGTTCTTC. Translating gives CASSKGTSGKTNEQFF.

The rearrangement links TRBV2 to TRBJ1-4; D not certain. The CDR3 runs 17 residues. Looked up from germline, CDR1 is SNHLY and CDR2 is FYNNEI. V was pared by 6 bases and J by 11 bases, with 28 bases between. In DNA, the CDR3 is TGTGCCAGCAGAGGACCCCCGGGGTGGGATTTGGGTGAGAAACTGTTTTTT. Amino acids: CASRGPPGWDLGEKLFF.

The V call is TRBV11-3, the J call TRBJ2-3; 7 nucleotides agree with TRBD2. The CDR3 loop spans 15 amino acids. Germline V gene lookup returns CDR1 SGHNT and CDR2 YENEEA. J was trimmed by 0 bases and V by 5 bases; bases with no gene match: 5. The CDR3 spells CASSLSAGSTDTQYF. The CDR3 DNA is TGTGCCAGCAGCCTATCAGCGGGAAGCACAGATACGCAGTATTTT.

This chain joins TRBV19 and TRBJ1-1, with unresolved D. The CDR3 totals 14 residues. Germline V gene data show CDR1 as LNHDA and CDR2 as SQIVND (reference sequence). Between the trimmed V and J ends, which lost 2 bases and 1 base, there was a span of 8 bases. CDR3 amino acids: CASSITSPNTEAFF. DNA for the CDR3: TGTGCCAGTAGTATAACGAGCCCGAACACTGAAGCTTTCTTT.

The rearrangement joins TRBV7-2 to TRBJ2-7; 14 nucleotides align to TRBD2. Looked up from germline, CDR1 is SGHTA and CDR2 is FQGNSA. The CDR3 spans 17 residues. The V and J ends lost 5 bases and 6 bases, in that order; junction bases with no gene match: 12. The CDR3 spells CASSEQPSGLAGGEQYV. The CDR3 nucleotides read TGTGCCAGCAGCGAACAACCATCAGGACTAGCGGGAGGCGAGCAGTACGTC.

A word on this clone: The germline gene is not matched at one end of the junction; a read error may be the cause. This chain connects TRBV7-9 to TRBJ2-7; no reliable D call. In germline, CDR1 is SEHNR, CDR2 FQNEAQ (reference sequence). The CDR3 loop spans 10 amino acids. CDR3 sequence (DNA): TGTTCCAGCAGCGAGAGCGAGCAGTACTTC. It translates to CSSSESEQYF.

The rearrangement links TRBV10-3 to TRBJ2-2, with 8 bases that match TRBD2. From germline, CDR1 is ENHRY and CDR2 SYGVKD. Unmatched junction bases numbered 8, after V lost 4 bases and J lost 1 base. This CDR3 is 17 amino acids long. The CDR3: CAISVPGGSGNTGELFF. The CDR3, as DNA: TGTGCCATCAGTGTTCCGGGAGGGTCGGGGAACACCGGGGAGCTGTTTTTT.

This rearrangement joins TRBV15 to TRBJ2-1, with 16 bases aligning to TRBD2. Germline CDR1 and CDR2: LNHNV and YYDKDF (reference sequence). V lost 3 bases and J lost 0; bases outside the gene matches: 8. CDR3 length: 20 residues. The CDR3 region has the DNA TGTGCCACCAGCAGTTTATCCGGGACTAGCGGGAGGGCCTCCTACAATGAGCAGTTCTTC. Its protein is CATSSLSGTSGRASYNEQFF.

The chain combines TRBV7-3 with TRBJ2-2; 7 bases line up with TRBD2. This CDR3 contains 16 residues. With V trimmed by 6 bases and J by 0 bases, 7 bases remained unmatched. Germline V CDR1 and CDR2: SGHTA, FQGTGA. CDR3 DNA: TGTGCCAGCAGTCGTCTAGCGGTTTCGAACACCGGGGAGCTGTTTTTT. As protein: CASSRLAVSNTGELFF.

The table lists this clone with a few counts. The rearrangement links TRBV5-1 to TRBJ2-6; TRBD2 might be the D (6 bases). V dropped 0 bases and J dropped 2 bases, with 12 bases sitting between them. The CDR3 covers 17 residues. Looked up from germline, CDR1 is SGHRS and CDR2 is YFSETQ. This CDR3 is CASSLGTTATGANVLTF. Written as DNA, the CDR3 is TGCGCCAGCAGCTTGGGGACTACAGCGACTGGGGCCAACGTCCTGACTTTC.

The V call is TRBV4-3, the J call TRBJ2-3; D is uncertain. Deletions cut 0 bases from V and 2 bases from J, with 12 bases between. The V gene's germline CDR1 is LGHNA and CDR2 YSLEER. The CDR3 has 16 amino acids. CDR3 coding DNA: TGCGCCAGCAGCCAAGATCAGGCAACCTACACAGATACGCAGTATTTT. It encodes CASSQDQATYTDTQYF.

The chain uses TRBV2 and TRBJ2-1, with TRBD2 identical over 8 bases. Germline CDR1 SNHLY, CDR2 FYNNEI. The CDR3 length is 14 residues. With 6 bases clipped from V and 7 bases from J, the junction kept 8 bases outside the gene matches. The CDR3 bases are TGTGCCAGCAGCCAATGGGCTAGCGGGAATGAGCAGTTCTTC. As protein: CASSQWASGNEQFF.

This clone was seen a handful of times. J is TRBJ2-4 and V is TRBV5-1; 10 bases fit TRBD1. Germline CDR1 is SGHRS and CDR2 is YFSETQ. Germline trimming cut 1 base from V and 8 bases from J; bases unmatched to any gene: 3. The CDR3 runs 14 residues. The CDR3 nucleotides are TGCGCCAGCAGCTTGAGGACAGGGGGGCACATTCAGTACTTC. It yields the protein CASSLRTGGHIQYF.